This paragraph reports one TCR beta chain. Its antigen is currently unknown. This specimen comes from a study of long-term antiretroviral therapy in people with HIV. Broader study findings: On ART adherence, viral resistance or therapy changes, no data were available. Clones expanded before ART dominated the repertoire at all time points.

The V end was cut by 3 bases, the J end by 1 base, with 10 bases between. Germline loops: CDR1 SEHNR, CDR2 FQNEAQ (reference sequence). This CDR3 is built from 15 residues. The assay, immunoSEQ v3.0, was run at survey level. Sequencing was performed with immunoSEQ multiplex PCR; in TCRdb, only in-frame clones are kept and a portion is missing. The sample lists under 45,000 clones; roughly four fifths were seen once. Among participants with HIV, every one received treatment in the United States. The source material was unsorted PBMCs, sampled 1 year after starting antiretroviral therapy. The receptor comes from a young man with HIV. The genes are TRBV7-9 and TRBJ1-5, with TRBD1 as a possible D gene (6 bases). The CDR3: CASSFSQGSNQPQHF. CDR3 sequence (DNA): TGTGCCAGCAGCTTTTCTCAGGGGAGCAATCAGCCCCAGCATTTT. Complete variable domain (other parts from reference TRBV7-9 and TRBJ1-5): DTGVSQNPRHKITKRGQNVTFRCDPISEHNRLYWYRQTLGQGPEFLTYFQNEAQLEKSRLLSDRFSAERPKGSFSTLEIQRTEQGDSAMYLCASSFSQGSNQPQHFGDGTRLSIL.